A selection of T cell receptor beta chains follows, all from one sample in a study of cytomegalovirus exposure and HLA in healthy donors. Assay used: immunoSEQ multiplex PCR; TCRdb lists only in-frame clones, some missing. The table records roughly 150,000 clones, about three quarters of them present only once. The sequencing sample was made of PBMCs. All receptors derive from a man between 25 and 39 years old in good health and CMV-seropositive. Each CDR3 is given with its conserved first and last residue. D genes are given only for firm matches. Not every row has a clone size; where given, it reads once, few, many or a size class.

>TRBD1|TRBV30|TRBJ2-3|NA
CAWSVGTGGVRDTQYF
TGTGCCTGGAGTGTTGGGACAGGGGGAGTCCGGGATACGCAGTATTTT
>NA|TRBV9|TRBJ2-1|NA
CASSVVETGDGQFF
TGTGCCAGCAGCGTAGTGGAGACCGGCGACGGGCAGTTCTTC
>NA|TRBV6-1|TRBJ2-5|NA
CASRSSGLPAETQYF
TGTGCCAGCAGATCCTCGGGACTTCCGGCGGAGACCCAGTACTTC
>TRBD2|TRBV14|TRBJ2-7|NA
CASSQTSGNSYEQYF
TGTGCCAGCAGCCAGACTAGCGGGAACTCCTACGAGCAGTACTTC
>TRBD2|TRBV9|TRBJ2-7|NA
CASSVGLALTYEQYF
TGTGCCAGCAGCGTAGGACTAGCCCTCACCTACGAGCAGTACTTC
>TRBD2|TRBV6-1|TRBJ2-5|NA
CASSEWGGEETQYF
TGTGCCAGCAGTGAATGGGGAGGGGAAGAGACCCAGTACTTC
>TRBD2|TRBV2|TRBJ2-3|NA
CASKRGADTQYF
TGTGCCAGCAAGCGGGGGGCAGATACGCAGTATTTT
>TRBD2|TRBV10-1|TRBJ2-7|once
CASSEGKLAERYEQYF
TGCGCCAGCAGTGAGGGGAAACTAGCGGAACGCTACGAGCAGTACTTC
>NA|TRBV5-1|TRBJ1-1|NA
CASSLESGARRDTEAFF
TGCGCCAGCAGCTTGGAAAGTGGGGCGAGAAGGGACACTGAAGCTTTCTTT
>NA|TRBV4-1|TRBJ1-1|NA
CASSQPTPGRTEAFF
TGCGCCAGCAGCCAACCCACCCCGGGTCGGACTGAGGCTTTCTTT
>NA|TRBV4-1|TRBJ1-4|NA
CASSQDRGEEKLFF
TGCGCCAGCAGCCAAGATCGTGGAGAGGAAAAACTGTTTTTT
>TRBD1|TRBV28|TRBJ2-7|NA
CASTSSGTGGDEQYF
TGTGCCAGCACCTCATCCGGGACAGGGGGCGACGAGCAGTACTTC
>NA|TRBV7-9|TRBJ2-5|few
CASSFTGVNQETQYF
TGTGCCAGCAGCTTTACGGGAGTGAATCAAGAGACCCAGTACTTC
>TRBD1|TRBV11-2|TRBJ1-1|NA
CASSLPTGGAGTEAFF
TGTGCCAGCAGCTTACCTACAGGGGGCGCGGGCACTGAAGCTTTCTTT
>NA|TRBV25-1|TRBJ2-2|few
CASSEMGYTGELFF
TGTGCCAGCAGTGAAATGGGCTACACCGGGGAGCTGTTTTTT
>NA|TRBV5-6|TRBJ1-1|NA
CASSPLENTEAFF
TGTGCCAGCAGCCCCTTAGAGAACACTGAAGCTTTCTTT
>TRBD2|TRBV14|TRBJ2-7|NA
CASSLTSGTYEQYF
TGTGCCAGCAGCCTCACTAGCGGCACCTACGAGCAGTACTTC
>NA|TRBV11-2|TRBJ2-7|NA
CASSFGIASNLNF
TGTGCCAGCAGCTTTGGAATAGCATCGAATCTGAACTTC
>NA|TRBV6-5|TRBJ1-2|NA
CASGGGFHGYTF
TGTGCCAGCGGGGGGGGTTTTCATGGCTACACCTTC
>NA|TRBV6-6|TRBJ1-5|NA
CASSQQGANQPQHF
TGTGCCAGCAGCCAACAAGGAGCCAATCAGCCCCAGCATTTT
>NA|TRBV18|TRBJ1-1|NA
CASSPQGGTEAFF
TGTGCCAGCTCACCCCAAGGGGGCACTGAAGCTTTCTTT
>TRBD1|TRBV19|TRBJ1-1|NA
CAIKGGTGYTEAFF
TGTGCCATCAAAGGGGGGACAGGGTACACTGAAGCTTTCTTT
>NA|TRBV6-5|TRBJ1-2|NA
CASSYSQGYYGYTF
TGTGCCAGCAGTTACTCACAGGGCTACTATGGCTACACCTTC
>NA|TRBV28|TRBJ1-5|NA
CASSFELILINQPQHF
TGTGCCAGCAGTTTTGAGCTGATATTGATAAATCAGCCCCAGCATTTT
>TRBD2|TRBV4-1|TRBJ2-2|NA
CASSRSPGTSGTPNTGELFF
TGCGCCAGCAGCCGGTCCCCCGGGACTAGCGGGACTCCTAACACCGGGGAGCTGTTTTTT
>NA|TRBV4-1|TRBJ1-4|NA
CASSQDSSGTSNEKLFF
TGCGCCAGCAGCCAAGATTCGTCAGGGACAAGTAATGAAAAACTGTTTTTT
>NA|TRBV27|TRBJ1-2|NA
CASTLPGVYGYTF
TGTGCCAGCACCCTCCCAGGGGTCTATGGCTACACCTTC
>TRBD1|TRBV29-1|TRBJ2-1|NA
CTYDGTGGLDEQFF
TGCACCTATGACGGGACAGGGGGTCTTGATGAGCAGTTCTTC
>TRBD1|TRBV28|TRBJ1-4|NA
CASSSPGTANEKLFF
TGTGCCAGCAGTTCCCCGGGGACAGCTAATGAAAAACTGTTTTTT
>NA|TRBV19|TRBJ2-6|few
CASSDGSGANVLTF
TGTGCCAGTAGTGACGGGTCTGGGGCCAACGTCCTGACTTTC
>TRBD1|TRBV27|TRBJ2-7|few
CASSPRTGETYEQYF
TGTGCCAGCAGCCCCAGGACAGGGGAGACCTACGAGCAGTACTTC
>TRBD2|TRBV27|TRBJ2-2|NA
CASSSFLGLAGVVPGELFF
TGTGCCAGCAGTTCCTTTCTCGGACTAGCGGGAGTTGTGCCCGGGGAGCTGTTTTTT
>TRBD2|TRBV5-5|TRBJ2-1|NA
CASSLGLAGAGFSYNEQFF
TGTGCCAGCAGCTTGGGACTAGCGGGAGCTGGGTTCTCCTACAATGAGCAGTTCTTC
>TRBD1|TRBV28|TRBJ2-7|NA
CASSPWTGGYEQYF
TGTGCCAGCAGCCCGTGGACAGGGGGCTACGAGCAGTACTTC
>NA|TRBV11-2|TRBJ2-7|NA
CASTLSAGAYEQYF
TGTGCCAGCACTCTATCCGCGGGTGCTTACGAGCAGTACTTC
>TRBD1|TRBV5-1|TRBJ2-5|once
CASSLGQGYLETQYF
TGCGCCAGCAGCTTGGGACAGGGTTATTTGGAGACCCAGTACTTC
>TRBD1|TRBV7-3|TRBJ2-5|NA
CASSSTGRTQETQYF
TGTGCCAGCAGCTCGACAGGGAGAACCCAAGAGACCCAGTACTTC
>NA|TRBV9|TRBJ2-1|few
CASSAAGSIYNEQFF
TGTGCCAGCAGCGCAGCGGGCAGTATATACAATGAGCAGTTCTTC
>TRBD2|TRBV4-2|TRBJ2-5|NA
CASSRLPGLVETQYF
TGTGCCAGCAGCCGCCTGCCGGGACTAGTGGAGACCCAGTACTTC
>TRBD1|TRBV7-9|TRBJ2-5|NA
CASRTGPQETQYF
TGTGCCAGCAGGACAGGGCCCCAAGAGACCCAGTACTTC
>NA|TRBV28|TRBJ2-3|once
CASTTSSPGDTQYF
TGTGCCAGCACCACTTCTAGCCCCGGGGATACGCAGTATTTT
>TRBD1|TRBV29-1|TRBJ2-7|NA
CSVRMGQGDTYEQYF
TGCAGCGTTAGGATGGGACAGGGGGACACCTACGAGCAGTACTTC
>NA|TRBV25-1|TRBJ2-2|NA
CASSDLQGGNTGELFF
TGTGCCAGCAGTGACCTCCAAGGGGGAAACACCGGGGAGCTGTTTTTT
>TRBD1|TRBV7-6|TRBJ1-1|once
CASSSGQGTEAFF
TGTGCCAGCAGCTCAGGACAGGGCACTGAAGCTTTCTTT
>TRBD2|TRBV28|TRBJ2-7|NA
CASTDRASGHFYEQYF
TGTGCCAGCACCGACCGGGCTAGCGGCCATTTTTACGAGCAGTACTTC
>TRBD1|TRBV28|TRBJ1-6|once
CASSSAGQTNSPLHF
TGTGCCAGCAGTTCCGCGGGACAGACGAATTCACCCCTCCACTTT
>NA|TRBV4-1|TRBJ2-7|NA
CASSQELSGWSSYEQYF
TGCGCCAGCAGCCAAGAGCTTAGCGGATGGAGCTCCTACGAGCAGTACTTC
>TRBD2|TRBV7-9|TRBJ2-5|NA
CASSSSGSQETQYF
TGTGCCAGCAGCAGTAGCGGGAGCCAAGAGACCCAGTACTTC
>TRBD2|TRBV4-1|TRBJ2-7|NA
CASSPRVAGGYYEQYF
TGCGCCAGCAGCCCTCGGGTAGCGGGGGGTTACTACGAGCAGTACTTC
>TRBD1|TRBV28|TRBJ2-3|NA
CASTPTGNAADTQYF
TGTGCCAGCACCCCGACAGGGAACGCAGCAGATACGCAGTATTTT
>NA|TRBV30|TRBJ2-3|once
CAWSGVGVDPTQYF
TGTGCCTGGAGCGGGGTTGGGGTCGACCCTACGCAGTATTTT